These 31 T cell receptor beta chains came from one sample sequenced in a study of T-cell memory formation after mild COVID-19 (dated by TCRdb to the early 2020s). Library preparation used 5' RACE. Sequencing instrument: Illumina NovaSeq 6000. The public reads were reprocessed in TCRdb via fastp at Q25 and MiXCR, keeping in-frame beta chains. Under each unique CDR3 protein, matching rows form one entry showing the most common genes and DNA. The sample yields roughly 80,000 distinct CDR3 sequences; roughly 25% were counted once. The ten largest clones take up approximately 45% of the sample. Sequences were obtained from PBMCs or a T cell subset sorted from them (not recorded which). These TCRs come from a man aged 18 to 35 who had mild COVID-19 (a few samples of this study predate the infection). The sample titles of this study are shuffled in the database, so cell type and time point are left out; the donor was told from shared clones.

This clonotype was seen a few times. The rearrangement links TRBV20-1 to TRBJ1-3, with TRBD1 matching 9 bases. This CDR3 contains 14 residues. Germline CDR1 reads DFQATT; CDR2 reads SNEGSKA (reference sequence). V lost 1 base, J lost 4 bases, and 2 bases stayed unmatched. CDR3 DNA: TGCAGTGCTAGAGTCACAGGGGGCGGAAACACCATATATTTT. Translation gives CSARVTGGGNTIYF.

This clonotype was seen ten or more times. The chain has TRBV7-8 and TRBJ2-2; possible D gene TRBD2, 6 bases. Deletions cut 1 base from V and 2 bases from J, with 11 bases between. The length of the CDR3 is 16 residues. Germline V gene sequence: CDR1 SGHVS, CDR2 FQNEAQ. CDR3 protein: CASSLGSGVNTGELFF. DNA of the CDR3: TGTGCCAGCAGCTTAGGCTCGGGGGTCAACACCGGGGAGCTGTTTTTT.

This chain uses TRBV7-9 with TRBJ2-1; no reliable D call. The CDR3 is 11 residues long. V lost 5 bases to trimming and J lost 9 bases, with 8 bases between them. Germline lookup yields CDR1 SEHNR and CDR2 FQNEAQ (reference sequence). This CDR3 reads CASSPLSEQFF. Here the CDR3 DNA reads TGTGCCAGCAGCCCCTTGAGTGAGCAGTTCTTC.

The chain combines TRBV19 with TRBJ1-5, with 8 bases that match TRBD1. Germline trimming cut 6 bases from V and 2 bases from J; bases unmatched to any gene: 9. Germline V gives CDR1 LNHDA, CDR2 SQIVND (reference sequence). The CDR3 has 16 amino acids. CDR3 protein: CASRRTGTRGNQPQHF. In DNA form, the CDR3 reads TGTGCCAGTAGGAGGACAGGGACAAGGGGCAATCAGCCCCAGCATTTT.

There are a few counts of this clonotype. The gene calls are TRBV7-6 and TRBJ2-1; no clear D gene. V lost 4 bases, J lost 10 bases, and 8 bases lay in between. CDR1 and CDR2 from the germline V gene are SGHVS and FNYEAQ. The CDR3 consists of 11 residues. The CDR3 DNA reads TGTGCCAGCAGCTCGCTGTGGGAGCAGTTCTTC. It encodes CASSSLWEQFF.

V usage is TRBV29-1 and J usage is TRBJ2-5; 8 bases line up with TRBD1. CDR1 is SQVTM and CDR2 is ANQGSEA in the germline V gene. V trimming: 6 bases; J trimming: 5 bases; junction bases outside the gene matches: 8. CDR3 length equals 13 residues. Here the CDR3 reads CSVDTTGAETQYF. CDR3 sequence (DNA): TGCAGCGTCGACACGACAGGGGCGGAGACCCAGTACTTC.

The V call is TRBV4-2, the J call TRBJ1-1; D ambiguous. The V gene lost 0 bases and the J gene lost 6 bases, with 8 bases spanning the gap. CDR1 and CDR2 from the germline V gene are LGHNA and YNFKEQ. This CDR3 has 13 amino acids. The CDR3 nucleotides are TGTGCCAGCAGCCAAGATGAGTCCCCTGAAGCTTTCTTT. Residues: CASSQDESPEAFF.

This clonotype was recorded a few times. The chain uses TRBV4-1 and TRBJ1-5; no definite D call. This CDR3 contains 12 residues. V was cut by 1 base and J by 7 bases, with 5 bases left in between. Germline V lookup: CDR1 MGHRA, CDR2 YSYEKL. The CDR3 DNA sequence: TGCGCCAGCAGCCAAGCGGGCCAGCCCCAGCATTTT. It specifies CASSQAGQPQHF.

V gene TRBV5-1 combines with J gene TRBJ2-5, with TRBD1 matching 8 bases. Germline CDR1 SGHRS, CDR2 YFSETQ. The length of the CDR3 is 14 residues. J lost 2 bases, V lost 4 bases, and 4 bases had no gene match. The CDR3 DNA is TGCGCCAGCAGCCCATGGACAGGGCAAGAGACCCAGTACTTC. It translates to CASSPWTGQETQYF.

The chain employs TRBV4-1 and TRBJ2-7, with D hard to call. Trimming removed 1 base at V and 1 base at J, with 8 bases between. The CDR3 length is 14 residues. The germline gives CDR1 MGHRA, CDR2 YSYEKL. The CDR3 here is CASSQVIRSYEQYV. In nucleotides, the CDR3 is TGCGCCAGCAGCCAAGTAATCCGGTCCTACGAGCAGTACGTC.

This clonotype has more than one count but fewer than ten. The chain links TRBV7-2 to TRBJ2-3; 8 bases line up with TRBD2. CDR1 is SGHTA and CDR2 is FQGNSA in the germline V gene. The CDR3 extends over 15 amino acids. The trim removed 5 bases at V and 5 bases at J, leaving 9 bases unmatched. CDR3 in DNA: TGTGCCAGCAGCCCCTACGGGGGGGCCGGAGATACGCAGTATTTT. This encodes CASSPYGGAGDTQYF.

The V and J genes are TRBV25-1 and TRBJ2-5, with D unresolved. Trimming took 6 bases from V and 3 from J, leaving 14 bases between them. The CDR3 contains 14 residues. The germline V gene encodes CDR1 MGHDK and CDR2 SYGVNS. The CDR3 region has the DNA TGTGCCAGCAGCGCGATCGCGACCGAAGAGACCCAGTACTTC. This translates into CASSAIATEETQYF.

The CDR3 is CASSLLGRSADTQYF. The DNA for the CDR3 is TGTGCCAGCAGCTTACTGGGCCGGAGCGCAGATACGCAGTATTTT. The chain combines TRBV7-3 with TRBJ2-3, with D unclear. V shed 2 bases and J shed 4 bases, with 13 bases lying between them. CDR1 and CDR2 (germline): SGHTA, FQGTGA. CDR3 size: 15 residues.

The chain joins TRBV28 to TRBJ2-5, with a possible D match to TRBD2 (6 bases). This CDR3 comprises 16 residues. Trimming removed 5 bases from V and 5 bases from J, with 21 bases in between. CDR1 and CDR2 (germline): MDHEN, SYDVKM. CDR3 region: CASSPLAGGVGETQYF. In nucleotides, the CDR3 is TGTGCCAGCAGTCCGCTGGCGGGCGGGGTGGGCGAGACCCAGTACTTC.

The CDR3 DNA is TGTGCCAGCAGTTACACTGACGGAGCCTACGAGCAGTACTTC. Translation: CASSYTDGAYEQYF. The chain uses TRBV6-2 or TRBV6-3 and TRBJ2-7; D not resolved. The CDR3 loop spans 14 amino acids. Germline-derived CDR1 and CDR2 are MNHEY and SVGEGT. Trimming shortened V by 2 bases and J by 2 bases, and 10 bases separated the two germline ends.

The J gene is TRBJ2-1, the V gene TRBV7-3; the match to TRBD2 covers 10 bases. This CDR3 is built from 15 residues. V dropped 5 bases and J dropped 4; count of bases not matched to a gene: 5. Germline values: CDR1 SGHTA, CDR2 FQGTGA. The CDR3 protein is CASSQAGGRYNEQFF. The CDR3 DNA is TGTGCCAGCAGCCAAGCGGGGGGGCGGTACAATGAGCAGTTCTTC.

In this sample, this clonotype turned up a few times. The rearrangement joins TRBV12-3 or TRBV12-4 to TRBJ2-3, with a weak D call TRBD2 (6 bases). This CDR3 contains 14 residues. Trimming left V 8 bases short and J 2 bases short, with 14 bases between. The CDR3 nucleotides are TGTGCCAGCCGGAGCGGGCTATCCACAGATACGCAGTATTTT. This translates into CASRSGLSTDTQYF.

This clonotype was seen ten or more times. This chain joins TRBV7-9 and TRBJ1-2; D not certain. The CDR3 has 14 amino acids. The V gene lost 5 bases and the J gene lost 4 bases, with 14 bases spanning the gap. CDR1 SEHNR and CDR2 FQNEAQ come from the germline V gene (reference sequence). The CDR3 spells CASSRTPTVYGYTF. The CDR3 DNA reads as TGTGCCAGCAGCCGCACCCCGACTGTCTATGGCTACACCTTC.

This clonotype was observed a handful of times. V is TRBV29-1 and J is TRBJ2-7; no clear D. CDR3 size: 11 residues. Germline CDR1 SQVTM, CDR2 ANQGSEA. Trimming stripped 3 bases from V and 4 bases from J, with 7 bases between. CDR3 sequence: CSVEENYEQYV. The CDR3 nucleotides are TGCAGCGTTGAGGAGAATTACGAGCAGTACGTC.

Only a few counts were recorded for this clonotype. The CDR3 here is CASSGRGGGNEQFF. CDR3 in DNA: TGCGCCAGCAGTGGTCGCGGTGGGGGGAATGAGCAGTTCTTC. The chain combines TRBV5-1 with TRBJ2-1, with D perhaps matching TRBD2 (6 bases). The germline V gene has CDR1 SGHRS and CDR2 YFSETQ. Trimming removed 5 bases from V and 7 bases from J, with 16 bases in between. This CDR3 is built from 14 residues.

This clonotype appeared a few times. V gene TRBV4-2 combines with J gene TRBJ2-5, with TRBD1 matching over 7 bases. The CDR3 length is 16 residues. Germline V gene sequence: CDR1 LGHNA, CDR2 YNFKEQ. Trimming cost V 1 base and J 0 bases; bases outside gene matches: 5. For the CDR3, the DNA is TGTGCCAGCAGCCAAGGATCCGGGACAGACCAAGAGACCCAGTACTTC. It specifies CASSQGSGTDQETQYF.

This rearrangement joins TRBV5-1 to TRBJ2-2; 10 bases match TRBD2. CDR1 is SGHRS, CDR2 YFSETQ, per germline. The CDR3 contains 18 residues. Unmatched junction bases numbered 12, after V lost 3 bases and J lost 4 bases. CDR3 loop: CASSWNPGTSATTGELFF. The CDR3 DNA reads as TGCGCCAGCAGCTGGAACCCCGGGACTAGCGCTACCACCGGGGAGCTGTTTTTT. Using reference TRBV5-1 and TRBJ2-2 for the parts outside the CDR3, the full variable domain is KAGVTQTPRYLIKTRGQQVTLSCSPISGHRSVSWYQQTPGQGLQFLFEYFSETQRNKGNFPGRFSGRQFSNSRSEMNVSTLELGDSALYLCASSWNPGTSATTGELFFGEGSRLTVL.

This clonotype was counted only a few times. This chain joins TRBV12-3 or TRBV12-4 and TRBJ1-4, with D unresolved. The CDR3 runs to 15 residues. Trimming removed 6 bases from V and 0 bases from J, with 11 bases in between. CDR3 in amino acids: CASSPTAATNEKLFF. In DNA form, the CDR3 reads TGTGCCAGCAGCCCGACCGCTGCAACTAATGAAAAACTGTTTTTT.

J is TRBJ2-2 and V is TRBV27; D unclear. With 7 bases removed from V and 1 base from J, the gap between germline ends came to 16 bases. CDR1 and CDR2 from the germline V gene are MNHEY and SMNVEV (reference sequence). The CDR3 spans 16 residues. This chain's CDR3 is CASTLGPAVNTGELFF. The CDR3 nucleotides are TGTGCCAGCACTCTAGGGCCTGCTGTGAACACCGGGGAGCTGTTTTTT.

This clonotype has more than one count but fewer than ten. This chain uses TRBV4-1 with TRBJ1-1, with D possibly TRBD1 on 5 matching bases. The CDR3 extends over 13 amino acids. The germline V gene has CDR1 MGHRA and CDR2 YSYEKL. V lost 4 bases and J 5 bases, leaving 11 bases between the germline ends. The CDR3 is CASSPGGGTEAFF. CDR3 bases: TGCGCCAGCAGCCCCGGTGGGGGAACTGAAGCTTTCTTT.

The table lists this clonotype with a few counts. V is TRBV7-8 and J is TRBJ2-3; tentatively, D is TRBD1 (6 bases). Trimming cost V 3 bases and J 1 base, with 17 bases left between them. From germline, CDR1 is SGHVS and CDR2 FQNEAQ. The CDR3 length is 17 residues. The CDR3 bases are TGTGCCAGCAGCTTTGGGACACTCGCCCTCGGCACAGATACGCAGTATTTT. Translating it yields CASSFGTLALGTDTQYF.

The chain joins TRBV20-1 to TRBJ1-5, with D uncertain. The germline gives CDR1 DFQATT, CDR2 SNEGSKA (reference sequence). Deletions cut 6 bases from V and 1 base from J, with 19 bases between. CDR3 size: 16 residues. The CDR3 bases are TGCAGTGCCCGAGTCCCGTCCGGAGGGAGCAATCAGCCCCAGCATTTT. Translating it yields CSARVPSGGSNQPQHF.

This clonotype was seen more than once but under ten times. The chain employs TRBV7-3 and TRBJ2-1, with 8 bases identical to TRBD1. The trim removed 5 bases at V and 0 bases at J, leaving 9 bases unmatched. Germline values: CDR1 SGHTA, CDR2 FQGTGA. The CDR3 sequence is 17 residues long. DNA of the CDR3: TGTGCCAGCAGCACACCACAGGGGGAAAGCTCCTACAATGAGCAGTTCTTC. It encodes CASSTPQGESSYNEQFF.

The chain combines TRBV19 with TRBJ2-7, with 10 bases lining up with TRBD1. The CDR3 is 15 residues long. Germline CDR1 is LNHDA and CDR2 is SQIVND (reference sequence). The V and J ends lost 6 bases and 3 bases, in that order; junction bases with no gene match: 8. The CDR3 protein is CASSPGTGAFYEQYF. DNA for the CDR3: TGTGCCAGTAGCCCTGGGACAGGGGCATTCTACGAGCAGTACTTC.

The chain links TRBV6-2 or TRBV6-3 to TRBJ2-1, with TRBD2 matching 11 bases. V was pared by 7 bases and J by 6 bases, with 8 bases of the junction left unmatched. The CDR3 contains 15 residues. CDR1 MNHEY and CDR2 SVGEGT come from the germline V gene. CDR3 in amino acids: CASTLAGGPFNEQFF. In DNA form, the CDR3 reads TGTGCCAGCACCTTAGCGGGGGGGCCGTTCAATGAGCAGTTCTTC.

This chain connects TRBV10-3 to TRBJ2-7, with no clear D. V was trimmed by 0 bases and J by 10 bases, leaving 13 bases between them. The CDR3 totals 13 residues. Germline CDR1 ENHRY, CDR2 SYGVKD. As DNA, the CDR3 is TGTGCCATCAGTGAGTCAGTCAGTCCCGATCAGTACTTC. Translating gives CAISESVSPDQYF.